The source of this T cell receptor (beta chain) is a study of control samples from healthy donors and cancer patients. Generated by immunoSEQ multiplex PCR, the TCRdb table keeps only in-frame clones and is missing some. The table records under 150,000 clones, under 90% of them present only once. In this sample, this clone turned up a few times. The source of this sequence is a man aged 45-65 years with head and neck cancer. The sample comprised PBMCs.

CDR3 nucleotides: TGCGCCAGCAGCCTTGACAGGAACACCATATATTTT. It yields the protein CASSLDRNTIYF. The chain carries TRBV4-1 and TRBJ1-3; TRBD1 might be the D (6 bases). Germline V gives CDR1 MGHRA, CDR2 YSYEKL. This CDR3 contains 12 residues. V was pared by 4 bases and J by 7 bases, with 8 bases between.